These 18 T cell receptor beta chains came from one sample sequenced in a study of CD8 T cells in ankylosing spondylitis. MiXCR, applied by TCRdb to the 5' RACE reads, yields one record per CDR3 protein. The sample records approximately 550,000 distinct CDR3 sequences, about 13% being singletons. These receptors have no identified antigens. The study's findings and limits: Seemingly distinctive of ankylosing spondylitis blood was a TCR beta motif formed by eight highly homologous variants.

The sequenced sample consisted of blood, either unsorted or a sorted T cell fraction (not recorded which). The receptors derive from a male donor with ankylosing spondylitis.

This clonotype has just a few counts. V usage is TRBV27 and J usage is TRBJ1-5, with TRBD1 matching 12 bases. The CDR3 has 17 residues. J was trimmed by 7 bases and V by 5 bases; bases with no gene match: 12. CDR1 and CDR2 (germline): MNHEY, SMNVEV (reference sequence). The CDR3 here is CASSPIGTGGAGQPQHF. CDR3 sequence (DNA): TGTGCCAGCAGTCCGATCGGGACAGGGGGCGCAGGACAGCCCCAGCATTTT.

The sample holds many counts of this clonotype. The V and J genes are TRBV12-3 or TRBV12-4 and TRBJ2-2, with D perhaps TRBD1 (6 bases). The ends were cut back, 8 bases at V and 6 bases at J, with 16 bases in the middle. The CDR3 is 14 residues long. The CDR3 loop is CASGGQLGAGELFF. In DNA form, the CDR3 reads TGTGCCAGCGGAGGACAGCTGGGGGCCGGGGAGCTGTTTTTT.

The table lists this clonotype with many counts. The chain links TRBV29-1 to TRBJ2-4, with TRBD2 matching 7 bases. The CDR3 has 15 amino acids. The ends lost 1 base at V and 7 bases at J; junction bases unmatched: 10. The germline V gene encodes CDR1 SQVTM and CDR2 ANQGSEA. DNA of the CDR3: TGCAGCGTTGAAGTATATGGGGAGGGCCCCAACATTCAGTACTTC. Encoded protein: CSVEVYGEGPNIQYF.

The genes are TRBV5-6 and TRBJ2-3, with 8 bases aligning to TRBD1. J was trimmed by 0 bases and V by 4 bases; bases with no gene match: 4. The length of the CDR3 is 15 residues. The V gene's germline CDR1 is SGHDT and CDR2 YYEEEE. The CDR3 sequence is CASSRQGWSTDTQYF. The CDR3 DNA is TGTGCCAGCAGCCGACAGGGGTGGAGCACAGATACGCAGTATTTT.

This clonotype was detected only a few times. Written as DNA, the CDR3 is TGTGCCAGCAGCCAAGGGGGTGGCTCCTATAATTCACCCCTCCACTTT. This encodes CASSQGGGSYNSPLHF. This rearrangement joins TRBV4-2 to TRBJ1-6; D not resolved. V lost 1 base, J lost 0 bases, and 7 bases lay in between. In germline, CDR1 is LGHNA, CDR2 YNFKEQ. The CDR3 covers 16 residues.

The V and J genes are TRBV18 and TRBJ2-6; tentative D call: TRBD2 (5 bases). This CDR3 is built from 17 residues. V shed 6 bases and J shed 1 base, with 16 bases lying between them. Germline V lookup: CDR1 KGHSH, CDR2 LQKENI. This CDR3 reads CASSEGSLTSGANVLTF. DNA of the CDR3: TGTGCCAGCTCCGAGGGCAGTCTAACGTCTGGGGCCAACGTCCTGACTTTC.

CDR3 DNA sequence: TGTGCCACGTCCCCCGGACCATACAATGAGCAGTTCTTC. It is translated as CATSPGPYNEQFF. The J gene is TRBJ2-1, the V gene TRBV19; D uncertain. Germline assignment: CDR1 LNHDA and CDR2 SQIVND (reference sequence). The CDR3 is 13 residues long. Trimming shortened V by 10 bases and J by 4 bases, and 14 bases separated the two germline ends.

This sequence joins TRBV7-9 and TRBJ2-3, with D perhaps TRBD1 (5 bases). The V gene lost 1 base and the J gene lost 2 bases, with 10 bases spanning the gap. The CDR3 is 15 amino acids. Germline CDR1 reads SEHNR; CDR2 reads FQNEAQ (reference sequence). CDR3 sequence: CASSLGTPHTDTQYF. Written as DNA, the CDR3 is TGTGCCAGCAGCTTAGGGACACCCCACACAGATACGCAGTATTTT. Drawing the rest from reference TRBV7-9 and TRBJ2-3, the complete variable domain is DTGVSQNPRHKITKRGQNVTFRCDPISEHNRLYWYRQTLGQGPEFLTYFQNEAQLEKSRLLSDRFSAERPKGSFSTLEIQRTEQGDSAMYLCASSLGTPHTDTQYFGPGTRLTVL.

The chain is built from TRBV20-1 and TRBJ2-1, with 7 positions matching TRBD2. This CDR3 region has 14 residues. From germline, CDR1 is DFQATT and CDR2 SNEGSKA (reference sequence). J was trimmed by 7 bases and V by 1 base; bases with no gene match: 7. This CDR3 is CSARGGREYNEQFF. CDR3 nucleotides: TGCAGTGCTAGAGGTGGGCGGGAGTATAATGAGCAGTTCTTC.

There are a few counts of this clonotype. The CDR3 sequence is CASSPVTSGSNEQFF. In nucleotides, the CDR3 is TGCGCCAGCAGCCCTGTCACTAGCGGGAGCAATGAGCAGTTCTTC. The chain couples TRBV5-1 to TRBJ2-1, with 11 nucleotides matching TRBD2. CDR1 is SGHRS and CDR2 is YFSETQ in the germline V gene. The length of the CDR3 is 15 residues. The V and J ends lost 4 bases and 6 bases, in that order; junction bases with no gene match: 6. The full variable domain, its missing parts supplied by reference TRBV5-1 and TRBJ2-1, is KAGVTQTPRYLIKTRGQQVTLSCSPISGHRSVSWYQQTPGQGLQFLFEYFSETQRNKGNFPGRFSGRQFSNSRSEMNVSTLELGDSALYLCASSPVTSGSNEQFFGPGTRLTVL.

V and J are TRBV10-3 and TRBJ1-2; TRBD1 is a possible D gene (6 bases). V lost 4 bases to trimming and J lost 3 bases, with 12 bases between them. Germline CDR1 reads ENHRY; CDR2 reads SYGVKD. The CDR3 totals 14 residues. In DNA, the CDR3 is TGTGCCATCAGTGGAACAGGGATTGACTATGGCTACACCTTC. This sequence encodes CAISGTGIDYGYTF.

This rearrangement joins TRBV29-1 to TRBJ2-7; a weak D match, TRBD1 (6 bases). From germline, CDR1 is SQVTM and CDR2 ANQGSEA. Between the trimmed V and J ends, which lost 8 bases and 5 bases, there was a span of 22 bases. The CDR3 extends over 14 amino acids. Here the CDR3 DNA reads TGCAGCACAAATCCGGGACACACGTGGAACGAGCAGTACTTC. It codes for CSTNPGHTWNEQYF.

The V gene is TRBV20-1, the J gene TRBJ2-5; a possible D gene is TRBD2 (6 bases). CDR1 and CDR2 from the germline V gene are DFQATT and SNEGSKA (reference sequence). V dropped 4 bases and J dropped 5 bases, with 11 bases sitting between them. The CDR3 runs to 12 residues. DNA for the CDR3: TGCAGTGCTACGACTAGAGGCGAGACCCAGTACTTC. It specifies CSATTRGETQYF.

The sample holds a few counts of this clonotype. CDR3 in amino acids: CATAVRGGSYEQYF. As DNA, the CDR3 is TGTGCCACTGCGGTAAGGGGGGGCTCCTACGAGCAGTACTTC. The V and J genes are TRBV15 and TRBJ2-7; D might be TRBD2 (7 bases). The CDR3 runs 14 residues. V lost 9 bases, J lost 0 bases, and 15 bases lay in between. Germline loops: CDR1 LNHNV, CDR2 YYDKDF (reference sequence).

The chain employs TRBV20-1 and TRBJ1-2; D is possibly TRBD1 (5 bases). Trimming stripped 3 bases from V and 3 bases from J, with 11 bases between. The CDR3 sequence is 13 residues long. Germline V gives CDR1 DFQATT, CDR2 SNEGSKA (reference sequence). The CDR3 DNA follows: TGCAGTGCTAGGGAGGGGTATGACTATGGCTACACCTTC. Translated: CSAREGYDYGYTF.

The CDR3 coding sequence is TGTGCCAGCAGCTTAACGCTAGCGGACTACAATGAGCAGTTCTTC. This encodes CASSLTLADYNEQFF. The rearrangement uses TRBV7-7 and TRBJ2-1; 7 nucleotides align to TRBD2. The CDR3 totals 15 residues. CDR1 is SSHAT, CDR2 FNYEAQ, per germline (reference sequence). J lost 3 bases, V lost 2 bases, and 4 bases had no gene match.

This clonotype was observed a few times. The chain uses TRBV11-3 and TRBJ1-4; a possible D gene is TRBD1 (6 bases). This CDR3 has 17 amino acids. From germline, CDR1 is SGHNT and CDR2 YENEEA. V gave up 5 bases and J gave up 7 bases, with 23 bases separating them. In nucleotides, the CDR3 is TGTGCCAGCAGCCCAAACCCCGACCTGACAGGCGGTGAAAAACTGTTTTTT. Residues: CASSPNPDLTGGEKLFF.

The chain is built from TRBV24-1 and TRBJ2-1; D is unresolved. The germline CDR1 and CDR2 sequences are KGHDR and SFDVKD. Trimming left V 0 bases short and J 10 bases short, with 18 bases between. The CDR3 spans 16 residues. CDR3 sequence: CATSDLSGLGYGEQFF. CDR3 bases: TGTGCCACCAGTGATTTGTCCGGGTTGGGGTATGGCGAGCAGTTCTTC.